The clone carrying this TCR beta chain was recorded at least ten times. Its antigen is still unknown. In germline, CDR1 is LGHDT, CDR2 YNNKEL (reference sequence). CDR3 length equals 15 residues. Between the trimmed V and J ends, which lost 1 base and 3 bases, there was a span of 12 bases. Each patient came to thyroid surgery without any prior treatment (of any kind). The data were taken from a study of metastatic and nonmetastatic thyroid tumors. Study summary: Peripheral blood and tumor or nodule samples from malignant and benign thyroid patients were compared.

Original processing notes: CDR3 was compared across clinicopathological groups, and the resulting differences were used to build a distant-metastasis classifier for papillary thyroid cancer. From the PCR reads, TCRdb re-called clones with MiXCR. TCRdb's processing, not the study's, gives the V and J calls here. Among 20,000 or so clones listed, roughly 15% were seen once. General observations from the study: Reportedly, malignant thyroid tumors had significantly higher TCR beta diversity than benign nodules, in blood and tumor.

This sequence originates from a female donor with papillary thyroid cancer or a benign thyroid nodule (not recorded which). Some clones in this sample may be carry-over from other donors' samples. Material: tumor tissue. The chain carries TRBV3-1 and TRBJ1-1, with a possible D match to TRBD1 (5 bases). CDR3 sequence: CASSQGWGVDTEAFF. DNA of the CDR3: TGTGCCAGCAGCCAAGGATGGGGGGTCGACACTGAAGCTTTCTTT.